The rows below give T cell receptor beta chains drawn from one sample of a study of a mutant IDH1 vaccine in newly diagnosed glioma. The repertoire was sequenced with immunoSEQ multiplex PCR; TCRdb's copy has only in-frame clones and lacks some. The data contain 30,000 to 40,000 clones, more than 90% of them seen just once; the ten biggest clones take up more than 15%. This specimen was PBMCs, taken from a glioma patient treated with radiotherapy, temozolomide or both. The source of these receptors is a young man with glioma. Both conserved end residues are part of each CDR3. D genes are given only for firm matches. The size field is filled for only some rows; it gives once, few, many or a size class.

J gene | V gene | D gene | CDR3 length | clone size | CDR3 DNA | CDR3 protein
TRBJ1-2 | TRBV7-9 | TRBD1 | 14 | NA | TGTGCCAGCAGCACCGGGACAGCCACCTATGGCTACACCTTC | CASSTGTATYGYTF
TRBJ1-1 | TRBV9 | NA | 14 | NA | TGTGCCAGCAGCCCAGGTCGAGAGGGCCCTGAAGCTTTCTTT | CASSPGREGPEAFF
TRBJ1-6 | TRBV6-5 | NA | 13 | once | TGTGCCAGCAGCGGACAGTATAATTCACCCCTCCACTTT | CASSGQYNSPLHF
TRBJ1-2 | TRBV28 | NA | 12 | NA | TGTGCCAGCAGTTTAGGAGGGCGCGGCTACACCTTC | CASSLGGRGYTF
TRBJ2-5 | TRBV7-2 | NA | 15 | NA | TGTGCCAGCAGCCGGAGGAAGGGGGTGGAAGAGACCCAGTACTTC | CASSRRKGVEETQYF
TRBJ1-1 | TRBV6-5 | NA | 14 | NA | TGTGCCAGCAGTCTTACCGGGGTGAACACTGAAGCTTTCTTT | CASSLTGVNTEAFF
TRBJ1-3 | TRBV13 | NA | 17 | NA | TGTGCCAGCAGCTTAGGCCCCCAGGCCCGGGCTGGAAACACCATATATTTT | CASSLGPQARAGNTIYF
TRBJ1-1 | TRBV5-1 | TRBD1 | 14 | NA | TGCGCCAGCAGTCTACAGGGGGCTAACACTGAAGCTTTCTTT | CASSLQGANTEAFF
TRBJ1-5 | TRBV2 | NA | 15 | NA | TGTGCCAGCAGTGAAGTTGACAGGCGCAATCAGCCCCAGCATTTT | CASSEVDRRNQPQHF
TRBJ2-1 | TRBV5-1 | TRBD2 | 18 | NA | TGCGCCAGCAGCTTGAGCGGGAGGGCCCTCGGCTCCTACAATGAGCAGTTCTTC | CASSLSGRALGSYNEQFF
TRBJ2-1 | TRBV6-5 | TRBD2 | 15 | NA | TGTGCCAGCAGGGATCTAGCGGGAGTCCACAATGAGCAGTTCTTC | CASRDLAGVHNEQFF
TRBJ2-1 | TRBV5-6 | TRBD1 | 15 | once | TGTGCCAGCAGCCCGGGACAGGCGGCCTACAATGAGCAGTTCTTC | CASSPGQAAYNEQFF
TRBJ2-7 | TRBV6-6 | TRBD2 | 14 | NA | TGTGCCAGCAGTTACGGGCTAGCGGGAGACGAGCAGTACTTC | CASSYGLAGDEQYF
TRBJ1-5 | TRBV2 | NA | 14 | once | TGTGCCAGCAGGCGGGGTGTGGGCAATCAGCCCCAGCATTTT | CASRRGVGNQPQHF
TRBJ2-1 | TRBV19 | NA | 16 | NA | TGTGCCAGTAGTATAGGTCGGGGGGCGGCCTACAATGAGCAGTTCTTC | CASSIGRGAAYNEQFF
TRBJ2-5 | TRBV4-3 | NA | 15 | NA | TGCGCCAGCAGCCAAGATGGAGGGTACCAAGAGACCCAGTACTTC | CASSQDGGYQETQYF
TRBJ2-7 | TRBV5-6 | TRBD1 | 15 | NA | TGTGCCAGCAGCTGGGGGGACAGGTGGGATTACGAGCAGTACTTC | CASSWGDRWDYEQYF
TRBJ2-1 | TRBV19 | NA | 15 | NA | TGTGCCAGTAGTATTGGTATCGGCGATTACAATGAGCAGTTCTTC | CASSIGIGDYNEQFF
TRBJ2-2 | TRBV6-6 | NA | 15 | NA | TGTGCCAGCAGTCCCCTGGGAGGAGGCACCGGGGAGCTGTTTTTT | CASSPLGGGTGELFF
TRBJ2-7 | TRBV19 | NA | 14 | NA | TGTGCCAGTAGTATAACGGTGAGCTCCTACGAGCAGTACTTC | CASSITVSSYEQYF
TRBJ2-3 | TRBV5-6 | NA | 12 | NA | TGTGCCAGCAGCTTAGGGGGAGATACGCAGTATTTT | CASSLGGDTQYF
TRBJ2-3 | TRBV9 | NA | 14 | NA | TGTGCCAGCAGCGGAGGGCCGGGCACAGATACGCAGTATTTT | CASSGGPGTDTQYF
TRBJ2-5 | TRBV7-2 | TRBD2 | 14 | NA | TGTGCCAGCAGTATGAGCGGGAGGGGGGAGACCCAGTACTTC | CASSMSGRGETQYF
TRBJ2-5 | TRBV14 | TRBD1 | 15 | NA | TGTGCCAGCAGCCAAGATAGGACAGGGGGAGAGACCCAGTACTTC | CASSQDRTGGETQYF
TRBJ1-1 | TRBV19 | NA | 13 | once | TGTGCCAGTAGCACTCATCAGAACACTGAAGCTTTCTTT | CASSTHQNTEAFF
TRBJ2-2 | TRBV5-6 | TRBD1 | 16 | NA | TGTGCCAGCAGCTTATTGACAGGGGGGAACACCGGGGAGCTGTTTTTT | CASSLLTGGNTGELFF
TRBJ1-2 | TRBV5-6 | TRBD1 | 15 | NA | TGTGCCAGCAGCGATCTAGAGGGACAGGGGGCCGGCTACACCTTC | CASSDLEGQGAGYTF
TRBJ2-7 | TRBV2 | TRBD2 | 14 | NA | TGTGCCAGCAGTGGGACTAGCGGGAGGGCCTTGCAGTACTTC | CASSGTSGRALQYF
TRBJ1-5 | TRBV10-3 | NA | 13 | NA | TGTGCCACGCGTAACACCACTGGCCAGCCCCAGCATTTT | CATRNTTGQPQHF
TRBJ1-1 | TRBV29-1 | NA | 13 | NA | TGCAGCGCTGAGACAGGTGTGAACACTGAAGCTTTCTTT | CSAETGVNTEAFF
TRBJ2-1 | TRBV5-1 | NA | 11 | NA | TGCGCCAGCAGCGCAGAGCGGGAGCAGTTCTTC | CASSAEREQFF
TRBJ2-7 | TRBV29-1 | NA | 13 | NA | TGCAGCGTTTCCCCCAATATAAACTACGAGCAGTACTTC | CSVSPNINYEQYF
TRBJ2-1 | TRBV11-2 | TRBD2 | 15 | NA | TGTGCCAGCAGCAGGGGACTAGCGGGGTACAATGAGCAGTTCTTC | CASSRGLAGYNEQFF
TRBJ2-1 | TRBV7-2 | NA | 14 | NA | TGTGCCAGCAGCCGGGGGAGCTCCTACAATGAGCAGTTCTTC | CASSRGSSYNEQFF
TRBJ1-1 | TRBV9 | NA | 13 | few | TGTGCCAGCAGCCCTGCTAGTTATACTGAAGCTTTCTTT | CASSPASYTEAFF
TRBJ2-7 | TRBV4-1 | TRBD1 | 13 | NA | TGCGCCAGCAGCCTAGACAGGGGCTACGAGCAGTACTTC | CASSLDRGYEQYF
TRBJ2-7 | TRBV4-3 | NA | 17 | NA | TGCGCCAGCAGCCAAGATAGAGGGGTGAAGAGCTCCTACGAGCAGTACTTC | CASSQDRGVKSSYEQYF
TRBJ2-7 | TRBV7-9 | TRBD2 | 16 | NA | TGTGCCAGCAGCACCCGGACTAGCGGAGAGACCAGGGAGCAGTACTTC | CASSTRTSGETREQYF
TRBJ2-7 | TRBV6-1 | NA | 13 | NA | TGTGCCAGCGAGGGGGGAGTGTCCTACGAGCAGTACTTC | CASEGGVSYEQYF
TRBJ2-1 | TRBV6-6 | TRBD2 | 14 | NA | TGTGCCAGCAGTTTCACTAGCGACTACAATGAGCAGTTCTTC | CASSFTSDYNEQFF
TRBJ1-2 | TRBV29-1 | NA | 11 | NA | TGCAGCGTTGTTAACTACTATGGCTACACCTTC | CSVVNYYGYTF
TRBJ1-6 | TRBV30 | NA | 16 | NA | TGTGCCTGGAGGGCCCTTTTGTCTGGACGCGATTCACCCCTCCACTTT | CAWRALLSGRDSPLHF
TRBJ2-2 | TRBV4-3 | NA | 15 | NA | TGCGCCAGCAGCCAGTCGGGGGTGAACACCGGGGAGCTGTTTTTT | CASSQSGVNTGELFF
TRBJ2-7 | TRBV7-2 | TRBD2 | 14 | NA | TGTGCCAGCAGCCCGGGACTAGCTCGCAACGAGCAGTACTTC | CASSPGLARNEQYF
TRBJ1-5 | TRBV18 | NA | 14 | NA | TGTGCCAGCTCACCATCTTCGGGGACTCAGCCCCAGCATTTT | CASSPSSGTQPQHF
TRBJ2-2 | TRBV7-9 | TRBD2 | 16 | once | TGTGCCAGCAGCCTTAGCGGGGGCTCGAACACCGGGGAGCTGTTTTTT | CASSLSGGSNTGELFF
TRBJ2-5 | TRBV4-1 | TRBD1 | 15 | NA | TGCGCCAGCAGCCTAGGACAGGGCCTCCAAGAGACCCAGTACTTC | CASSLGQGLQETQYF